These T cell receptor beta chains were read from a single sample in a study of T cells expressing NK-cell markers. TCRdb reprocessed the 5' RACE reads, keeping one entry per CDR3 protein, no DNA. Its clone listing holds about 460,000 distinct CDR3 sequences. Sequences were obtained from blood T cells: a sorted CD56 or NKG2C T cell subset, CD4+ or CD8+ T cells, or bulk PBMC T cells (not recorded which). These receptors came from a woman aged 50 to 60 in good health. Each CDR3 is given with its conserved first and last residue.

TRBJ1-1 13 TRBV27 CASRRDEGTEAFF
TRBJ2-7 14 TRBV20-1 CSARDRQLSYEQYF
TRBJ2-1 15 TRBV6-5 CASSSLGGTYNEQFF
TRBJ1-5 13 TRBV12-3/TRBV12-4 CASSDRAHQPQHF
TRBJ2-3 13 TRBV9 CASSVSPTDTQYF
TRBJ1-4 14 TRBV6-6 CASTGSSANEKLFF
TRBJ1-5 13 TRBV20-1 CSAHGSSNQPQHF
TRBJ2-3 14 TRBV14 CASSRTTWGDTQFF
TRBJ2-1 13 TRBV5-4 CASSRDGDNEQFF
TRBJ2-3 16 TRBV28 CASSLGSAASTDTQYF
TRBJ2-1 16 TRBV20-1 CSARDMGGSSYNEQFF
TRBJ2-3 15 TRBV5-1 CASSGLQTTRATQYF
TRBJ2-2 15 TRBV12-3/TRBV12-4 CASSSRQRGTGELFF
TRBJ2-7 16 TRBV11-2 CASSFLGGVSSYEQYF
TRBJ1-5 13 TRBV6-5 CASSYSPYQPQHF
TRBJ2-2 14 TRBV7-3 CASSHSRGFGELFF
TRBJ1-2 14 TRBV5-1 CASSSTDWRTGYTF
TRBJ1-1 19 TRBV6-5 CASSYSSLPDRTPNTEAFF
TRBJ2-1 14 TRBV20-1 CSARLAGGPNEQFF
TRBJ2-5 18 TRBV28 CASSSRRPGLAGVETQYF
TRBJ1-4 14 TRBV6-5 CASSYSEVGEKLFF
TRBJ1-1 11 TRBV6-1 CASNLRTEAFF
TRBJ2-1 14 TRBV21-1 CANPTGGEIGEQFF
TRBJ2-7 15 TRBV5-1 CASRARTGGAYEQYF
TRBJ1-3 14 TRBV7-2 CASSHRSVGNTIYF
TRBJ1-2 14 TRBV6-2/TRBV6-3 CASSTRQASYGYTF
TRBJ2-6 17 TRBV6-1 CASRGGIHTSGANVLTF
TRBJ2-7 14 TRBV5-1 CASSPGLAVGEQYF
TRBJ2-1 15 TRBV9 CASSVGVQAGNEQFF
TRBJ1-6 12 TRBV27 CASSGPNSPLHF
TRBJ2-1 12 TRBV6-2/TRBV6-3 CASSYLVNVQFF
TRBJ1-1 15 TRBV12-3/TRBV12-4 CASSLASAGTAEAFF
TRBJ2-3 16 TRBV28 CASSSLLAGGGDTQYF
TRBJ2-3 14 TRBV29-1 CSVPLAEGTDTQYF
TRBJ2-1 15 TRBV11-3 CASSLDHGGRNEQFF
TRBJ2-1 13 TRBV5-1 CASSPDSGSQQFF
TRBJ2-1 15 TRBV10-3 CAISSGTNSNNEQFF
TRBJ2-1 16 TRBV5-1 CASSLAAGGSYNEQFF
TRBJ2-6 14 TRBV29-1 CSVLTGTGANVLTF
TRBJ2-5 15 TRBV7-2 CASSLEVRGGETQYF
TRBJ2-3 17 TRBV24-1 CATSGLTGSSRTDTQYF
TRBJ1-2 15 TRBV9 CASMRTGWVNYGYTF
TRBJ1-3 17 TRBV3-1 CASSQFNRAFSGNTIYF
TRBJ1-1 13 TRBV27 CASSFDRGTEAFF
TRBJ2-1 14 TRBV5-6 CASTTWGQYNEQFF
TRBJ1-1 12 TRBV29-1 CSADGPNTEAFF